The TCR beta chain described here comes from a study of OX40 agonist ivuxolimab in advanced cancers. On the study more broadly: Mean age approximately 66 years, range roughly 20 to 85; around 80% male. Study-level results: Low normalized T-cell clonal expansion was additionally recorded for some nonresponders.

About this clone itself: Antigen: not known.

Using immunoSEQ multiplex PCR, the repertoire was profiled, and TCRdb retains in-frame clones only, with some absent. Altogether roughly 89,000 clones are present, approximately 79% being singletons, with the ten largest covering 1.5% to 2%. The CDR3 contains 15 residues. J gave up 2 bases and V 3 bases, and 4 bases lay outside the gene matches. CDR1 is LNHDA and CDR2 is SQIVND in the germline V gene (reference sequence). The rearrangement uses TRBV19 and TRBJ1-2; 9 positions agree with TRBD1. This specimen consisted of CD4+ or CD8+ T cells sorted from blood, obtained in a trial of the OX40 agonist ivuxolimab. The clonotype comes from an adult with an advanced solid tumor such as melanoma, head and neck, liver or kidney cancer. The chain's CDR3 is CASSIFGTGNYGYTF. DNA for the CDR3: TGTGCCAGTAGTATTTTCGGGACAGGGAACTATGGCTACACCTTC.